Listed below are T cell receptor beta chains from one sample, sequenced in a study of identical twins. One entry per CDR3 protein results from TCRdb running MiXCR on the 5' RACE reads. The table has roughly 570,000 distinct CDR3 sequences, more than 9% seen once. These data were also filed under a second study, of yellow fever vaccine responses in identical twins.

Sequenced input: PBMCs. Every receptor here comes from a woman between 18 and 30 years old in good health. Each CDR3 is given with its conserved first and last residue. The order of the fields is D gene, J gene, clone size, V gene, CDR3 DNA, CDR3 protein. The D gene is left open where the match is weak. Clone size is not always given. Where it is, it says once, few, many or a class for expanded clones.

.	TRBJ1-6	.	TRBV20-1	TGCAGTGCCTACGCCAATTTGGTACAGGGTAATTCACCCCTCCACTTT	CSAYANLVQGNSPLHF
TRBD1	TRBJ2-5	.	TRBV6-2/TRBV6-3	TGTGCCAGCAGGATAGTTGGACAGGTTAAAGAGACCCAGTACTTC	CASRIVGQVKETQYF
.	TRBJ2-1	many	TRBV12-3/TRBV12-4	TGTGCCAGCAGCTCCCTGGCTCCGGAAACAACTGAGCAGTTCTTC	CASSSLAPETTEQFF
TRBD2	TRBJ2-2	few	TRBV28	TGTGCCAGCACCCAGACTAGCGGGAGGGCCAACACCGGGGAGCTGTTTTTT	CASTQTSGRANTGELFF
.	TRBJ1-5	.	TRBV6-6	TGTGCCAGCAGTCAGACAGTGAATCAGCCCCAGCATTTT	CASSQTVNQPQHF
.	TRBJ1-1	few	TRBV6-5	TGTGCCAGCAGTTACCTCTATAGGAACACTGAAGCTTTCTTT	CASSYLYRNTEAFF
TRBD1	TRBJ2-7	few	TRBV15	TGTGCCACCAGCAGAGTGGGTCCAGGGGGCTCCTACGAGCAGTACTTC	CATSRVGPGGSYEQYF
.	TRBJ1-5	.	TRBV19	TGTGCCAGTATCTATGAATTTGGGCTGATGAAGCCCCAGCATTTT	CASIYEFGLMKPQHF
.	TRBJ1-5	many	TRBV27	TGTGCCAGCACCTTAGAGGGGGTACGGTTCCCCCAGCATTTT	CASTLEGVRFPQHF
.	TRBJ2-1	many	TRBV7-2	TGTGCCAGCAGCACCGACAGAAACTCCTACAATGAGCAGTTCTTC	CASSTDRNSYNEQFF
TRBD1	TRBJ2-7	few	TRBV7-2	TGTGCCAGCAGCTCCCCGGGACAGAAATACGAGCAGTACTTC	CASSSPGQKYEQYF
.	TRBJ1-2	.	TRBV5-1	TGCGCCAGCAGCCCAGGGGAAACGAAATCTAACTATGGCTACACCTTC	CASSPGETKSNYGYTF
TRBD1	TRBJ2-5	.	TRBV7-2	TGTGCCAGCAGCTTAGAAGGACAGGGGGCCAGAGAGACCCAGTACTTC	CASSLEGQGARETQYF
.	TRBJ1-1	.	TRBV5-1	TGCGCCAGCCGATTGAGTCAGCTGAACACTGAAGCTTTCTTT	CASRLSQLNTEAFF
.	TRBJ1-6	many	TRBV15	TGTGCCACCAGGCCTAACTCCTATAATTCACCCCTCCACTTT	CATRPNSYNSPLHF
.	TRBJ2-7	.	TRBV7-9	TGTGCCAGCAGCTCCTTGGAGGGGCTCTCCTACGAGCAGTACTTC	CASSSLEGLSYEQYF
TRBD2	TRBJ2-3	.	TRBV20-1	TGCAGTCCGAATAGCGGGGGGACAGATACGCAGTATTTT	CSPNSGGTDTQYF
.	TRBJ2-7	few	TRBV9	TGTGCCAGCAGCGTAGTGATCGGAGGCGAGCAGTACTTC	CASSVVIGGEQYF
.	TRBJ2-6	once	TRBV4-2	TGTGCCAGCAGCCAAGAACGAGGGCAAGGGGCCAACGTCCTGACTTTC	CASSQERGQGANVLTF
.	TRBJ2-3	.	TRBV20-1	TGCTGTGCTAGAGATTTTGGGGGGCCCACAGATACGCAGTATTTT	CCARDFGGPTDTQYF
TRBD1	TRBJ2-7	many	TRBV7-2	TGTGCCAGCAGCTCGGACAGGGTAGGTTACGAGCAGTACTTC	CASSSDRVGYEQYF
.	TRBJ2-1	few	TRBV11-3	TGTGCCAGCAGCTTAGGAATTGAGGGATACAATGAGCAGTTCTTC	CASSLGIEGYNEQFF
.	TRBJ2-7	few	TRBV5-1	TGCGCCAGCAGCTTGGCCAGTTTGGGACCCACCTACGAGCAGTACTTC	CASSLASLGPTYEQYF
.	TRBJ2-7	.	TRBV3-1	TGTGCCAGCAGCCAAGTGGCGGCGGGGAACTACGAGCAGTACTTC	CASSQVAAGNYEQYF
.	TRBJ2-1	.	TRBV20-1	TGCAGTGCTACCGGGGACCCAAGCAATGAGCAGTTCTTC	CSATGDPSNEQFF
TRBD2	TRBJ2-3	few	TRBV5-6	TGTGCCAGCAGCCGCGTGACTAGCGGAACAGATACGCAGTATTTT	CASSRVTSGTDTQYF
TRBD1	TRBJ2-7	.	TRBV23-1	TGCGCCAGCAGTCAATTTGGACCTCCGGGACAGGGGAGCTACGAGCAGTACTTC	CASSQFGPPGQGSYEQYF
.	TRBJ1-5	many	TRBV12-3/TRBV12-4	TGTGCCAGCAGTTTCACTCATAGCAATCAGCCCCAGCATTTT	CASSFTHSNQPQHF
.	TRBJ1-5	.	TRBV5-5	TGTGCCAGCAGCTTGGTTACTGCCTTGCAGCCCCAGCATTTT	CASSLVTALQPQHF
.	TRBJ2-2	many	TRBV20-1	TGCAGTGTTCCAGCGGGACAGTTCGAAACCGGGGAGCTGTTTTTT	CSVPAGQFETGELFF
TRBD2	TRBJ2-7	.	TRBV29-1	TGCAGCGTTCTCCAACTAGCGGGAGTCTACGAGCAGTACTTC	CSVLQLAGVYEQYF
.	TRBJ2-5	many	TRBV15	TGTGCCACCAGCAGAGAACCGGGGGCAGCTCAAGAGACCCAGTACTTC	CATSREPGAAQETQYF
TRBD1	TRBJ2-7	.	TRBV6-5	TGTGCCAGCATCGGACAGGGTCGCGAGCAGTACTTC	CASIGQGREQYF
.	TRBJ2-5	.	TRBV5-1	TGCGCCAGCAGCTTGGTTCCTCATGGGGAGACCCAGTACTTC	CASSLVPHGETQYF
.	TRBJ2-7	many	TRBV5-1	TGCGCCAGCAGGCGGACCGGGACCCTCGAGCAGTACTTC	CASRRTGTLEQYF
.	TRBJ2-2	many	TRBV6-2/TRBV6-3	TGTGCCAGCAGTTACCCGGGACCCGGGAACACCGGGGAGCTGTTTTTT	CASSYPGPGNTGELFF
.	TRBJ2-2	.	TRBV20-1	TGCAGTGCTAGAGCCCCCCCCGGTACCGGGGAGCTGTTTTTT	CSARAPPGTGELFF
TRBD2	TRBJ2-7	many	TRBV4-3	TGCGCCAGCAGCCAAAAGGGACTAGCGGGAGGGCCTCTCTTATCTACGAAGCAGTACTTC	CASSQKGLAGGPLLSTKQYF
.	TRBJ2-1	many	TRBV5-1	TGCGCCAGCAGACCCCCGGCAGGTAATGAGCAGTTCTTC	CASRPPAGNEQFF
TRBD1	TRBJ2-7	few	TRBV29-1	TGCAGCGTTGACGGGACAGGCCCTTCCTACGAGCAGTACTTC	CSVDGTGPSYEQYF
TRBD2	TRBJ2-3	many	TRBV15	TGTGCCACCAGCATCATGGCGGGAGCAGATACGCAGTATTTT	CATSIMAGADTQYF
TRBD2	TRBJ2-7	.	TRBV3-1	TGTGCCAGCAGCCAAGCCCTGGGAGGGGCGCGCGAGCAGTACTTC	CASSQALGGAREQYF